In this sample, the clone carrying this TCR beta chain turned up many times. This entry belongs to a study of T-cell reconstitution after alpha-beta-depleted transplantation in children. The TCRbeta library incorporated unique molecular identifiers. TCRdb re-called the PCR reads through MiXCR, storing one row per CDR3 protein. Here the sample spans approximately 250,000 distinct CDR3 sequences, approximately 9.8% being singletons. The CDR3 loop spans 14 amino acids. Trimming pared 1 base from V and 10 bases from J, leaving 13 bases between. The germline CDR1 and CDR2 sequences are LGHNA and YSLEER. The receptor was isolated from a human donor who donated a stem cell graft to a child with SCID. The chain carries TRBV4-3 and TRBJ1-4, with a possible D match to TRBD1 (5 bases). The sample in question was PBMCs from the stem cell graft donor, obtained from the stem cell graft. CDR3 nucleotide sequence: TGCGCCAGCAGCCAAGGGGACCTCGTGGGAAAACTGTTTTTT. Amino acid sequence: CASSQGDLVGKLFF.